The present entry profiles one TCR beta chain with its context. Its antigen is still unknown. TCRdb's table, derived via immunoSEQ multiplex PCR, lists solely in-frame clones and lacks some. Of about 120,000 clones listed, roughly 90% are singletons. This specimen belongs to a study of T cell responses to AZD1222 COVID-19 vaccine. Study conclusions and caveats: Within unmutated variant regions lay the reported targets of nearly half of spike-specific TCRs. The donor group comprised mostly white British people and more females; the analysis possibly underestimated clonal diversity. Baseline serology detected seropositivity in only a handful of AZD1222 recipients.

Trimming left V 4 bases short and J 5 bases short, with 10 bases between. Germline assignment: CDR1 SGHKS and CDR2 YYEKEE (reference sequence). There are 12 residues in the CDR3. The chain uses TRBV5-5 and TRBJ2-7; no definite D call. The sample was peripheral blood, taken 28 days after the second AZD1222 dose. The TCR comes from an adult who received the AZD1222 COVID-19 vaccine. The CDR3 DNA reads as TGTGCCAGCAGCAACCACCGGGACGAGCAGTACTTC. Amino acid sequence: CASSNHRDEQYF.